The clone carrying this TCR beta chain was found a few times. Its antigen remains unidentified. This sample was taken from a study of CD8 T cell repertoires and HIV-1 epitope variants. Study at large: Each of Twenty-five Gag and Nef epitope peptides stimulated a separate culture. Enriched T cells were co-cultured with equal autologous T cell-negative cells. Study-wide findings and caveats: Most of the nine antigen-specific clonotypes appeared cross-reactive to autologous or escape variants.

TCR beta CDR3 was sequenced at survey depth on immunoSEQ. Clones were read by immunoSEQ multiplex PCR, and TCRdb kept only the in-frame ones, dropping some. The table lists approximately 5,100 clones, approximately 67% of them singletons. The germline V and J ends were trimmed by 4 bases and 3 bases, with 5 bases remaining between them. CDR1 and CDR2 (germline): SGHKS, YYEKEE (reference sequence). This CDR3 region has 12 residues. Source material: cultured CD8+ T cells derived from PBMCs. The source is a male donor with HIV. The J gene is TRBJ1-5, the V gene TRBV5-5, with D unclear. CDR3 sequence reads: CASSDHNQPQHF. The DNA of the CDR3 is TGTGCCAGCAGCGATCACAATCAGCCCCAGCATTTT.